What follows are 18 T cell receptor beta chains derived from one specimen sequenced in a study of Ad26.COV2.S vaccination and SARS-CoV-2 variants. Here immunoSEQ multiplex PCR was the method, and the copy in TCRdb shows in-frame clones only, minus some. Of around 300,000 clones listed, around 89% are singletons. The sample's treatment: around 19 received Ad26.COV2.S at low or high dose, single or two shots; roughly five received placebo; per-sample allocation not given. Specimen acquisition occurred on day 63 following the initial vaccine or placebo injection. The sample was peripheral blood, taken in a trial of Ad26.COV2.S vaccine versus placebo. These receptors all stem from a person aged 18 to 59 who received the Ad26.COV2.S COVID-19 vaccine or a placebo.

The gene calls are TRBV5-4 and TRBJ2-2; 10 bases align to TRBD1. The CDR3 totals 16 residues. Germline CDR1 SGHNT, CDR2 YYREEE (reference sequence). With 3 bases clipped from V and 1 base from J, the junction kept 3 bases outside the gene matches. The CDR3 sequence: CASSSGTGENTGELFF. DNA of the CDR3: TGTGCCAGCAGCTCCGGGACAGGGGAGAACACCGGGGAGCTGTTTTTT.

V usage is TRBV7-9 and J usage is TRBJ1-1; no definite D call. Germline CDR1 SEHNR, CDR2 FQNEAQ (reference sequence). V lost 1 base to trimming and J lost 7 bases, with 7 bases between them. CDR3 length equals 12 residues. CDR3 nucleotide sequence: TGTGCCAGCAGCTTAGGAGACGGTGAAGCTTTCTTT. Amino acids: CASSLGDGEAFF. The full variable domain, its missing parts supplied by reference TRBV7-9 and TRBJ1-1, is DTGVSQNPRHKITKRGQNVTFRCDPISEHNRLYWYRQTLGQGPEFLTYFQNEAQLEKSRLLSDRFSAERPKGSFSTLEIQRTEQGDSAMYLCASSLGDGEAFFGQGTRLTVV.

The V and J genes are TRBV25-1 and TRBJ1-1, with 10 nucleotides matching TRBD1. Germline V gene sequence: CDR1 MGHDK, CDR2 SYGVNS. The CDR3 covers 13 residues. Trimming cost V 4 bases and J 7 bases; bases outside gene matches: 3. CDR3 DNA: TGTGCCAGCAGTGTCGGGACAGGGGTTGAAGCTTTCTTT. Translating gives CASSVGTGVEAFF.

The V and J genes are TRBV6-5 and TRBJ2-3; 8 bases align to TRBD1. V trimming: 8 bases; J trimming: 4 bases; junction bases outside the gene matches: 5. The CDR3 covers 13 residues. From germline, CDR1 is MNHEY and CDR2 SVGAGI. The CDR3 DNA follows: TGTGCCAGCGCGGGACAGGAGGCAGATACGCAGTATTTT. Translation gives CASAGQEADTQYF.

This chain uses TRBV7-2 with TRBJ1-5; possible D gene TRBD1, 6 bases. The V end was cut by 2 bases, the J end by 4 bases, with 12 bases between. The germline V gene encodes CDR1 SGHTA and CDR2 FQGNSA. CDR3 length: 15 amino acids. CDR3 sequence: CASSLYGTSNQPQHF. The CDR3 nucleotides read TGTGCCAGCAGCTTATACGGGACATCTAATCAGCCCCAGCATTTT.

The V call is TRBV19, the J call TRBJ1-2; no firm D call. The CDR3 spans 12 residues. Germline-derived CDR1 and CDR2 are LNHDA and SQIVND (reference sequence). Trimming cost V 2 bases and J 8 bases, with 9 bases left between them. The DNA for the CDR3 is TGTGCCAGTAGTATATCGGGTTACGGCTACACCTTC. It specifies CASSISGYGYTF.

This chain links TRBV5-1 with TRBJ1-4; D is possibly TRBD1 (5 bases). V lost 3 bases, J lost 0 bases, and 12 bases lay in between. The CDR3 consists of 16 residues. Germline V gene sequence: CDR1 SGHRS, CDR2 YFSETQ. The CDR3 DNA sequence: TGCGCCAGCAGCTCCAGGGCATCCGCAACTAATGAAAAACTGTTTTTT. Translated: CASSSRASATNEKLFF.

The J gene is TRBJ2-7, the V gene TRBV29-1; possible D gene TRBD1, 6 bases. The V end was cut by 4 bases, the J end by 5 bases, with 12 bases between. CDR1 and CDR2 (germline): SQVTM, ANQGSEA. The CDR3 spans 12 residues. CDR3 DNA: TGCAGCGTTGCCGGGGACATCGACGAGCAGTACTTC. Its protein product is CSVAGDIDEQYF.

This clone was detected a few times. The chain has TRBV30 and TRBJ2-7; D perhaps matches TRBD1 (5 bases). This CDR3 comprises 11 residues. Germline CDR1 GTSNPN, CDR2 SVGIG (reference sequence). V was pared by 1 base and J by 6 bases, with 7 bases between. The CDR3 DNA sequence: TGTGCCTGGAGTGGACAGACCGAGCAGTACTTC. It translates to CAWSGQTEQYF.

The chain uses TRBV6-2 or TRBV6-3 and TRBJ1-2; D is perhaps TRBD1 (5 bases). This CDR3 is built from 13 residues. Germline V gene data show CDR1 as MNHEY and CDR2 as SVGEGT. V dropped 2 bases and J dropped 6 bases, with 10 bases sitting between them. CDR3 coding DNA: TGTGCCAGCAGTTACGGTTCGGGGGATGGCTACACCTTC. Its translation is CASSYGSGDGYTF.

The rearrangement links TRBV3-1 (or the pseudogene TRBV3-2) to TRBJ1-6; maybe TRBD1 (6 bases). CDR1 is LGHDT and CDR2 is YNNKEL in the germline V gene (reference sequence). V shed 2 bases and J shed 5 bases, with 10 bases lying between them. There are 15 residues in the CDR3. CDR3 nucleotides: TGTGCCAGCAGCCAAAACGGACAGAATAATTCACCCCTCCACTTT. This translates into CASSQNGQNNSPLHF.

The CDR3 bases are TGTGCCAGCAGTCTTCGGACTAGCGATGCCTACGAGCAGTACTTC. Its protein product is CASSLRTSDAYEQYF. The V and J genes are TRBV7-8 and TRBJ2-7, with 9 bases lining up with TRBD2. The CDR3 length is 15 residues. Germline-derived CDR1 and CDR2 are SGHVS and FQNEAQ. V lost 6 bases and J lost 2; bases outside the gene matches: 8.

The genes are TRBV7-6 and TRBJ1-3; 8 bases match TRBD1. The CDR3 totals 16 residues. V gave up 6 bases and J gave up 1 base; unmatched junction bases: 8. Germline values: CDR1 SGHVS, CDR2 FNYEAQ. The CDR3 region has the DNA TGTGCCAGCAGTACGCCCAGGGGGCGATCTGGAAACACCATATATTTT. It yields the protein CASSTPRGRSGNTIYF.

J is TRBJ2-1 and V is TRBV7-3; 12 bases line up with TRBD2. Looked up from germline, CDR1 is SGHTA and CDR2 is FQGTGA. This CDR3 has 19 residues. V shed 2 bases, J shed 0 bases, and the junction held 8 bases outside the gene matches. In DNA, the CDR3 is TGTGCCAGCAGCTTATTGAGGACTAGCGGGAATCCCTCCTACAATGAGCAGTTCTTC. It is translated as CASSLLRTSGNPSYNEQFF.

The chain carries TRBV27 and TRBJ1-2; 8 positions agree with TRBD1. The CDR3 is 13 amino acids. The germline CDR1 and CDR2 sequences are MNHEY and SMNVEV (reference sequence). The V and J ends lost 5 bases and 4 bases, in that order; junction bases with no gene match: 3. CDR3 region: CASSRTGPYGYTF. The DNA of the CDR3 is TGTGCCAGCAGTCGGACAGGGCCCTATGGCTACACCTTC.

The CDR3 is CASTHLGNYGYTF. CDR3 in DNA: TGTGCCAGTACCCACCTTGGGAACTATGGCTACACCTTC. V is TRBV19 and J is TRBJ1-2; D call uncertain. The CDR3 has 13 amino acids. The V end lost 7 bases, the J end lost 2 bases, and 11 bases lay between the germline ends. The germline V gene has CDR1 LNHDA and CDR2 SQIVND (reference sequence).

The chain combines TRBV5-1 with TRBJ2-2; D may be TRBD1 (6 bases). Germline V gene sequence: CDR1 SGHRS, CDR2 YFSETQ. The V end was cut by 0 bases, the J end by 3 bases, with 9 bases between. CDR3 size: 15 residues. CDR3 in amino acids: CASSLDRVDTGELFF. CDR3 DNA: TGCGCCAGCAGCTTGGACAGGGTGGACACCGGGGAGCTGTTTTTT.

The rearrangement uses TRBV21-1 and TRBJ1-4; the tabulated D call, TRBD1, remains unverified against the DNA. TRBV21-1 is recorded as a pseudogene. The CDR3 sequence is 18 residues long. CDR3 nucleotides: TGTGCCAGCAGCAAATTGAGCAGGGAAGCCCCTGGAAATGAAAAACTGTTTTTT. Protein product: CASSKLSREAPGNEKLFF.